These 25 T cell receptor beta chains originate from one sample sequenced in a study of blood T cell repertoires in COVID-19. Method: immunoSEQ multiplex PCR; TCRdb's copy keeps in-frame clones and lacks some. Among about 250,000 clones listed, 89% were seen once. Material: PBMCs or T cells enriched from blood (not recorded which). Source of these receptors: a woman aged 25-40 years with acute COVID-19.

The V gene is TRBV6-1, the J gene TRBJ2-1, with D possibly TRBD2 on 7 matching bases. The CDR3 loop spans 16 amino acids. V lost 4 bases to trimming and J lost 1 base, with 14 bases between them. CDR1 is MNHNS, CDR2 SASEGT, per germline. Written as DNA, the CDR3 is TGTGCCAGCAGTGGGGGGGGCGGCGTTTCCTACAATGAGCAGTTCTTC. It codes for CASSGGGGVSYNEQFF.

The chain couples TRBV19 to TRBJ2-3; TRBD2 might be the D (5 bases). This CDR3 is 14 amino acids long. The V end was cut by 3 bases, the J end by 1 base, with 8 bases between. Per the germline V gene, CDR1 is LNHDA and CDR2 is SQIVND (reference sequence). The chain's CDR3 is CASSIFGGTDTQYF. As DNA, the CDR3 is TGTGCCAGTAGTATCTTCGGGGGCACAGATACGCAGTATTTT.

This clone came up once. The J gene is TRBJ1-1, the V gene TRBV5-6; TRBD1 might be the D (6 bases). V lost 4 bases to trimming and J lost 1 base, with 14 bases between them. Germline V CDR1 and CDR2: SGHDT, YYEEEE. The CDR3 runs to 15 residues. The CDR3 DNA sequence: TGTGCCAGCAGCCTACCACAGGGAAGGAACACTGAAGCTTTCTTT. Its protein product is CASSLPQGRNTEAFF. Drawing the rest from reference TRBV5-6 and TRBJ1-1, the complete variable domain is DAGVTQSPTHLIKTRGQQVTLRCSPKSGHDTVSWYQQALGQGPQFIFQYYEEEERQRGNFPDRFSGHQFPNYSSELNVNALLLGDSALYLCASSLPQGRNTEAFFGQGTRLTVV.

The chain recombines TRBV19 with TRBJ2-7, with TRBD2 matching over 9 bases. Germline V gene lookup returns CDR1 LNHDA and CDR2 SQIVND (reference sequence). The CDR3 has 15 residues. V lost 5 bases to trimming and J lost 3 bases; unmatched junction nucleotides: 8. The CDR3, as DNA: TGTGCCAGTAGTTGGGCTAGCGGGGAACTCTACGAGCAGTACTTC. Protein sequence: CASSWASGELYEQYF. Full variable domain (rest looked up from reference TRBV19 and TRBJ2-7): DGGITQSPKYLFRKEGQNVTLSCEQNLNHDAMYWYRQDPGQGLRLIYYSQIVNDFQKGDIAEGYSVSREKKESFPLTVTSAQKNPTAFYLCASSWASGELYEQYFGPGTRLTVT.

V usage is TRBV18 and J usage is TRBJ2-7, with 11 positions matching TRBD1. From germline, CDR1 is KGHSH and CDR2 LQKENI. With V trimmed by 5 bases and J by 4 bases, 4 bases remained unmatched. CDR3 length equals 14 residues. Here the CDR3 reads CASSMGQGDYEQYF. DNA of the CDR3: TGTGCCAGCTCAATGGGACAGGGGGATTACGAGCAGTACTTC. Drawing the rest from reference TRBV18 and TRBJ2-7, the complete variable domain is NAGVMQNPRHLVRRRGQEARLRCSPMKGHSHVYWYRQLPEEGLKFMVYLQKENIIDESGMPKERFSAEFPKEGPSILRIQQVVRGDSAAYFCASSMGQGDYEQYFGPGTRLTVT.

This clone was seen just once. V gene TRBV28 combines with J gene TRBJ2-1; 11 positions match TRBD1. Looked up from germline, CDR1 is MDHEN and CDR2 is SYDVKM. V was clipped by 10 bases and J by 6 bases; unmatched bases: 8. There are 14 residues in the CDR3. In nucleotides, the CDR3 is TGTGCCACCCTGGACAGGGGGCCCCGCAATGAGCAGTTCTTC. It encodes CATLDRGPRNEQFF.

This sequence joins TRBV2 and TRBJ1-2, with D unclear. The V gene lost 1 base and the J gene lost 5 bases, with 11 bases spanning the gap. Per germline, CDR1 SNHLY and CDR2 FYNNEI. The CDR3 runs 14 residues. The DNA for the CDR3 is TGTGCCAGCAGTGAAGGATTCACTCAATATGGCTACACCTTC. This gives the protein CASSEGFTQYGYTF.

The chain combines TRBV11-2 with TRBJ1-4; 8 positions agree with TRBD1. Trimming took 1 base from V and 7 from J; bases not matched to a gene: 5. Per the germline V gene, CDR1 is SGHAT and CDR2 is FQNNGV. There are 15 residues in the CDR3. The CDR3 DNA sequence: TGTGCCAGCAGCTTAGGGACAGGGTACGGTGAAAAACTGTTTTTT. Its translation: CASSLGTGYGEKLFF. Together with reference TRBV11-2 and TRBJ1-4, the CDR3 gives the full variable domain: EAGVAQSPRYKIIEKRQSVAFWCNPISGHATLYWYQQILGQGPKLLIQFQNNGVVDDSQLPKDRFSAERLKGVDSTLKIQPAKLEDSAVYLCASSLGTGYGEKLFFGSGTQLSVL.

V usage is TRBV30 and J usage is TRBJ1-2; D may be TRBD1 (6 bases). V dropped 0 bases and J dropped 6 bases, with 14 bases sitting between them. Germline loops: CDR1 GTSNPN, CDR2 SVGIG (reference sequence). The length of the CDR3 is 14 residues. For the CDR3, the DNA is TGTGCCTGGAGTGTACTACGGGGGGCGAATGGCTACACCTTC. Translation gives CAWSVLRGANGYTF.

V and J are TRBV6-5 and TRBJ2-7; 8 nucleotides line up with TRBD1. CDR1 and CDR2 from the germline V gene are MNHEY and SVGAGI. With 7 bases clipped from V and 2 bases from J, the junction kept 7 bases outside the gene matches. The CDR3 loop spans 14 amino acids. CDR3 DNA sequence: TGTGCCAGCAACCTCGACAGGGGAGCCTACGAGCAGTACTTC. Translating it yields CASNLDRGAYEQYF.

This chain uses TRBV11-1 with TRBJ2-7, with D tentatively TRBD1 (6 bases). V lost 1 base and J 4 bases, leaving 11 bases between the germline ends. The CDR3 is made up of 14 amino acids. The germline gives CDR1 SGHAT, CDR2 FQDESV (reference sequence). The CDR3 region is CASSLGQVGYEQYF. The CDR3 DNA is TGTGCCAGCAGCTTAGGACAGGTGGGTTACGAGCAGTACTTC.

The chain links TRBV19 to TRBJ2-5; 12 bases fit TRBD1. Germline V lookup: CDR1 LNHDA, CDR2 SQIVND (reference sequence). Trimming removed 5 bases from V and 7 bases from J; junction bases left unmatched: 14. This CDR3 spans 17 amino acids. The CDR3 region is CASSPRAGTGGFGTQYF. Here the CDR3 DNA reads TGTGCCAGTAGTCCCCGAGCCGGGACAGGGGGCTTCGGGACCCAGTACTTC.

The chain employs TRBV20-1 and TRBJ2-7, with D possibly matching TRBD1 (5 bases). The CDR3 is 10 amino acids. CDR1 and CDR2 (germline): DFQATT, SNEGSKA (reference sequence). With 5 bases removed from V and 4 bases from J, the gap between germline ends came to 6 bases. CDR3 amino acids: CSAQGYEQYF. CDR3 bases: TGCAGTGCTCAGGGATACGAGCAGTACTTC.

The chain joins TRBV20-1 to TRBJ1-5; 9 bases map to TRBD1. Germline CDR1 reads DFQATT; CDR2 reads SNEGSKA (reference sequence). This CDR3 is built from 14 residues. Trimming cost V 3 bases and J 9 bases; bases outside gene matches: 9. CDR3 nucleotide sequence: TGCAGTGCTAGTGCGACAGGGGGGAGGGGGCCCCAGCATTTT. This translates into CSASATGGRGPQHF.

This chain connects TRBV7-5 to TRBJ1-5. TRBV7-5 is a documented pseudogene. The length of the CDR3 is 12 residues. In DNA form, the CDR3 reads TGTGTCAGAAGCAGAATCGCGCTGCCCCAGCATTTT. Protein sequence: CVRSRIALPQHF.

The rearrangement uses TRBV6-5 and TRBJ1-5; no clear D. CDR1 is MNHEY and CDR2 is SVGAGI in the germline V gene. Trimming removed 6 bases from V and 9 bases from J, with 15 bases in between. The CDR3 length is 13 residues. The DNA for the CDR3 is TGTGCCAGCAGCCCCACCGCCTCAGGGCCCCAGCATTTT. Encoded protein: CASSPTASGPQHF.

This chain joins TRBV5-5 and TRBJ2-1; 9 bases line up with TRBD1. The CDR3 covers 18 residues. Germline values: CDR1 SGHKS, CDR2 YYEKEE (reference sequence). V trimming: 1 base; J trimming: 6 bases; junction bases outside the gene matches: 14. The DNA for the CDR3 is TGTGCCAGCAGCTTGATCCCAGCGGGACAGGGTCAAATCAATGAGCAGTTCTTC. Protein: CASSLIPAGQGQINEQFF. Combining the CDR3 with reference TRBV5-5 and TRBJ2-1 gives the whole variable domain DAGVTQSPTHLIKTRGQQVTLRCSPISGHKSVSWYQQVLGQGPQFIFQYYEKEERGRGNFPDRFSARQFPNYSSELNVNALLLGDSALYLCASSLIPAGQGQINEQFFGPGTRLTVL.

About this clone itself: This could be a read error, since a much larger clone is one nucleotide away. The chain has TRBV7-9 and TRBJ1-1; unclear D gene. The CDR3 covers 9 residues. Trimming stripped 5 bases from V and 7 bases from J, with 2 bases between. CDR1 SEHNR and CDR2 FQNEAQ come from the germline V gene (reference sequence). The CDR3 DNA reads TGTGCCAGCAGCCATGAAGCTTTCTTT. The encoded protein is CASSHEAFF.

V usage is TRBV9 and J usage is TRBJ2-7, with TRBD2 identical over 8 bases. The ends lost 0 bases at V and 6 bases at J; junction bases unmatched: 8. Per the germline V gene, CDR1 is SGDLS and CDR2 is YYNGEE. The CDR3 is 15 amino acids. The CDR3 loop reads CASSVAGLDSSEQYF. The CDR3, as DNA: TGTGCCAGCAGCGTAGCGGGACTAGATTCTAGCGAGCAGTACTTC.

This chain joins TRBV5-4 and TRBJ1-2, with D unresolved. The V gene's germline CDR1 is SGHNT and CDR2 YYREEE (reference sequence). This CDR3 has 13 residues. V lost 5 bases and J lost 0, with 8 bases in between. The CDR3 DNA reads TGTGCCAGCAGTCGCGACACTAACTATGGCTACACCTTC. This encodes CASSRDTNYGYTF.

This chain connects TRBV6-2 or TRBV6-3 to TRBJ2-3, with D perhaps TRBD2 (5 bases). Germline V CDR1 and CDR2: MNHEY, SVGEGT. Between the trimmed V and J ends, which lost 4 bases and 2 bases, there was a span of 13 bases. The CDR3 sequence is 15 residues long. DNA for the CDR3: TGTGCCAGCAGTTCTAATCGGGGATACACAGATACGCAGTATTTT. Translating gives CASSSNRGYTDTQYF.

The chain combines TRBV24-1 with TRBJ2-3, with no clear D. Germline loops: CDR1 KGHDR, CDR2 SFDVKD. This CDR3 comprises 13 residues. With 5 bases removed from V and 1 base from J, the gap between germline ends came to 6 bases. CDR3 nucleotide sequence: TGTGCCACCAGTGCCTCCGGCACAGATACGCAGTATTTT. This codes for CATSASGTDTQYF.

The chain joins TRBV10-2 to TRBJ1-5; no clear D. Trimming shortened V by 8 bases and J by 7 bases, and 18 bases separated the two germline ends. CDR1 is WSHSY and CDR2 is SAAADI in the germline V gene. The CDR3 sequence is 14 residues long. CDR3 DNA: TGCGCCAGCCGAGAGGGAGCATCGGGGCAGCCCCAGCATTTT. It codes for CASREGASGQPQHF.

This sequence joins TRBV27 and TRBJ1-5, with 7 bases fitting TRBD1. V lost 11 bases, J lost 0 bases, and 10 bases stayed unmatched. Per germline, CDR1 MNHEY and CDR2 SMNVEV (reference sequence). The length of the CDR3 is 15 residues. As DNA, the CDR3 is TGTGCCCGGCCCAGGGGGTCCTCTAGCAATCAGCCCCAGCATTTT. Encoded protein: CARPRGSSSNQPQHF.

This chain joins TRBV18 and TRBJ1-4; 9 nucleotides line up with TRBD1. Per germline, CDR1 KGHSH and CDR2 LQKENI. The CDR3 spans 15 residues. V dropped 3 bases and J dropped 7; count of bases not matched to a gene: 6. The DNA for the CDR3 is TGTGCCAGCTCACCTGCCGGGACAGGGTTTGAAAAACTGTTTTTT. Translating it yields CASSPAGTGFEKLFF.